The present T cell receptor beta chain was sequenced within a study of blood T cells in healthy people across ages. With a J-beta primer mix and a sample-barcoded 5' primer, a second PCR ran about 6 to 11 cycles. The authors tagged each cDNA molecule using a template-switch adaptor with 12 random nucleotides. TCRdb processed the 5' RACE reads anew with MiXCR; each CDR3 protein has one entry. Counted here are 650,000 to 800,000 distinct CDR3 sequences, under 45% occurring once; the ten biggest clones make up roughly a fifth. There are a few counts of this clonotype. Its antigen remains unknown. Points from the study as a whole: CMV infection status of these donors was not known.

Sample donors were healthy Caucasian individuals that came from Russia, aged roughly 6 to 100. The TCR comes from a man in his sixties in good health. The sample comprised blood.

The CDR3 region is CASSLVASGGSTDTQYF. The CDR3 coding sequence is TGTGCCAGCAGCTTAGTGGCCAGCGGGGGTAGCACAGATACGCAGTATTTT. The chain uses TRBV7-3 and TRBJ2-3; 8 nucleotides align to TRBD2. CDR3 length: 17 residues. CDR1 is SGHTA and CDR2 is FQGTGA in the germline V gene. Losses at the gene ends were 2 bases for V and 0 bases for J; bases not matched to a gene: 7.